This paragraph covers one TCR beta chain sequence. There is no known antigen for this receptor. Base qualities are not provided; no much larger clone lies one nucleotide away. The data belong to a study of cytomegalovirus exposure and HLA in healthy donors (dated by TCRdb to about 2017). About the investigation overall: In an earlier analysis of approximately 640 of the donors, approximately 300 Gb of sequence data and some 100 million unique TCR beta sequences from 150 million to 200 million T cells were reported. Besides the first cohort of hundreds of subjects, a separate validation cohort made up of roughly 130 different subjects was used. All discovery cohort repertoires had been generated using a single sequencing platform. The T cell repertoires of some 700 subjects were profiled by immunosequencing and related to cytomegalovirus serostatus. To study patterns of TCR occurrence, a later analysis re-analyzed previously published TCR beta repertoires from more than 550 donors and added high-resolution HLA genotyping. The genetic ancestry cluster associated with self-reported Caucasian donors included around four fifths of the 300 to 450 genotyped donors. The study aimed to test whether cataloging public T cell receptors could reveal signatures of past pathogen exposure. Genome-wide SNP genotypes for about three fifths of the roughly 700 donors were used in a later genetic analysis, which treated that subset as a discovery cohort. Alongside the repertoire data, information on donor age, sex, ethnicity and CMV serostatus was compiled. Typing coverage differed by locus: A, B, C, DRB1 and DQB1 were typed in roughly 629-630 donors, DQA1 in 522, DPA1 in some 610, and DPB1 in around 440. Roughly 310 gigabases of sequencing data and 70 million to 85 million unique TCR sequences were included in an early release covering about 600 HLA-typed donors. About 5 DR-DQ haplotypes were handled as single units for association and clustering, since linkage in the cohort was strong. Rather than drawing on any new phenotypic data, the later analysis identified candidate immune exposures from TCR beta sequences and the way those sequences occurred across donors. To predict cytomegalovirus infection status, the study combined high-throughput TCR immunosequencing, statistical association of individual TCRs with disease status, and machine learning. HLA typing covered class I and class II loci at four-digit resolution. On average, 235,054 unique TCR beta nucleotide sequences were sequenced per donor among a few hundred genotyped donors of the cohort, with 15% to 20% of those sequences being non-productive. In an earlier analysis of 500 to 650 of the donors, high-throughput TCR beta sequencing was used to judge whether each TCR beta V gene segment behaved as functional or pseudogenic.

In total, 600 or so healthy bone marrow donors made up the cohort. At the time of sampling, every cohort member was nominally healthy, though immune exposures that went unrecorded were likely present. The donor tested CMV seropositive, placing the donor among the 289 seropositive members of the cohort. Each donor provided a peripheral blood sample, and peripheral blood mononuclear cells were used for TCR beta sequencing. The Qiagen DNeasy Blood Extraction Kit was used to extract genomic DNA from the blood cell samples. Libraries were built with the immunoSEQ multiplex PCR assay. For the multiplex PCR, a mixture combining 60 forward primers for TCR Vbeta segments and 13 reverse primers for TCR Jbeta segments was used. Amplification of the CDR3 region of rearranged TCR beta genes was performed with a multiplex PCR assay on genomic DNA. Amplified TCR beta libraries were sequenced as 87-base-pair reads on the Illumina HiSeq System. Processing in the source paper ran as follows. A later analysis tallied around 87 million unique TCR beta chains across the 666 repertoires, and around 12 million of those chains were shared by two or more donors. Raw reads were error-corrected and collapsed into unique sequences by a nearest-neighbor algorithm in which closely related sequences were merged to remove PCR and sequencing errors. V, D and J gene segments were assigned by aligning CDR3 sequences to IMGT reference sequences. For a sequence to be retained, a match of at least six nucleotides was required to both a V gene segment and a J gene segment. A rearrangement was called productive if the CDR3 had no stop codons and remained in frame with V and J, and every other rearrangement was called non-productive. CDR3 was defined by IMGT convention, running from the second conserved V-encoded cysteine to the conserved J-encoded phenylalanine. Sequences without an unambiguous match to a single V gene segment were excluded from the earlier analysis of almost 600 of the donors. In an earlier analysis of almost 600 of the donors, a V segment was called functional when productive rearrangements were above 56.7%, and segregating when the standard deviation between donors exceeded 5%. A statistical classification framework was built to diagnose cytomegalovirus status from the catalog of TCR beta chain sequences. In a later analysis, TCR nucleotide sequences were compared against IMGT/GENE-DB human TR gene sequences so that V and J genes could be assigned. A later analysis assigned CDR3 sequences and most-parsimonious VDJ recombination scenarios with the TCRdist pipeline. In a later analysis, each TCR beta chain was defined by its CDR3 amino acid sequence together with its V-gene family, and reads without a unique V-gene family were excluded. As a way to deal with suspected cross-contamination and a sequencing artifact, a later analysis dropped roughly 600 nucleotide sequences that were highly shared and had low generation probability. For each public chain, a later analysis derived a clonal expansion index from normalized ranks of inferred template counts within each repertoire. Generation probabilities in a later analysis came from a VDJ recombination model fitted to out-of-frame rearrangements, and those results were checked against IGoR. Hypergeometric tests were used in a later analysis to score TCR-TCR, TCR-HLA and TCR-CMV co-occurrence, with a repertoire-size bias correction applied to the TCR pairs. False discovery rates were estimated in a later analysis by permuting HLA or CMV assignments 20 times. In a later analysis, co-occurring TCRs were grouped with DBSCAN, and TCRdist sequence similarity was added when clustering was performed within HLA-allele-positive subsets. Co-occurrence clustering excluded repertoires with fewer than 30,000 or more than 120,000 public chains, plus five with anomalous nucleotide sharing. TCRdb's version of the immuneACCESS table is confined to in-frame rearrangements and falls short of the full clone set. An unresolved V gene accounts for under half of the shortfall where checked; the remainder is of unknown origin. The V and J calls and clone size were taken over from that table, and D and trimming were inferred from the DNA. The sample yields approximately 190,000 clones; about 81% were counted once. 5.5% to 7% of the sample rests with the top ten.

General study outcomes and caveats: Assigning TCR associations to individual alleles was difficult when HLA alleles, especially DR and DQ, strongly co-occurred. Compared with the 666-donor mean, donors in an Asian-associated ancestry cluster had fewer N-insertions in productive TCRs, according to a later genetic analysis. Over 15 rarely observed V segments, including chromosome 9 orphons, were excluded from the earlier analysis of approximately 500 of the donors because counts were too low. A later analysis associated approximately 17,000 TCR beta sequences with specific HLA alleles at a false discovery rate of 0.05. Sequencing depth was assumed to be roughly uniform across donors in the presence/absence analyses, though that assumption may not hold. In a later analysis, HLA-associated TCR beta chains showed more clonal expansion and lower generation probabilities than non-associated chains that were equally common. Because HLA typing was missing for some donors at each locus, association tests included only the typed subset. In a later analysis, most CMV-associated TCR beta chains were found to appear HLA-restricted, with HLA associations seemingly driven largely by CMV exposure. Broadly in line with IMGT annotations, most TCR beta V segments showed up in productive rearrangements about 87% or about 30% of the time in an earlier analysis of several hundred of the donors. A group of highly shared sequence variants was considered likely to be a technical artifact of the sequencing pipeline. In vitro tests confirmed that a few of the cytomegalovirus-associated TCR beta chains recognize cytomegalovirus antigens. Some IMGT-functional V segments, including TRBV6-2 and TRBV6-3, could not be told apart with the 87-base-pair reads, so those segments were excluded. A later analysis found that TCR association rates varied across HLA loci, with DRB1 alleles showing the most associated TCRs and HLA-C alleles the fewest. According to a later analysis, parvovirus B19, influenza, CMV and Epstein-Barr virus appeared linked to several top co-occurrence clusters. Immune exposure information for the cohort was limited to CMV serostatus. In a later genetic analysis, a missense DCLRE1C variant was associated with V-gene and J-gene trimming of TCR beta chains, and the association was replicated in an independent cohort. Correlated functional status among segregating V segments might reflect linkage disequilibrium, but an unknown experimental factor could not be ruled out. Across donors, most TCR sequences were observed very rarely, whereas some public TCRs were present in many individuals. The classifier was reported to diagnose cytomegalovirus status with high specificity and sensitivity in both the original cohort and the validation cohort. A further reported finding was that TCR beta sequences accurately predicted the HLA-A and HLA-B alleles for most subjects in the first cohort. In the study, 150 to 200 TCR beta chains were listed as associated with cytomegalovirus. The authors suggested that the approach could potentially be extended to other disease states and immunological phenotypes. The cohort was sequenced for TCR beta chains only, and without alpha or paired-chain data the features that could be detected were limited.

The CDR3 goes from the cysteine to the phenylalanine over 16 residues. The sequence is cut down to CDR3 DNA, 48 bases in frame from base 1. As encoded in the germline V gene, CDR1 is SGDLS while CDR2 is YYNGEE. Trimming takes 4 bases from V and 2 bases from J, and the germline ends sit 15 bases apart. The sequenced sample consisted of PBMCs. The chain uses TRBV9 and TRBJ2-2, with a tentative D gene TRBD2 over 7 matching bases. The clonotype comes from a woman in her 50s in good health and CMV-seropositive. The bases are TGTGCCAGCAGCCCGCGGGGGCCGACCAACACCGGGGAGCTGTTTTTT. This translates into CASSPRGPTNTGELFF.